The entry below describes one T cell receptor beta chain. The CDR3 length is 17 residues. The V gene's germline CDR1 is MNHEY and CDR2 SMNVEV (reference sequence). V lost 2 bases to trimming and J lost 4 bases; unmatched junction nucleotides: 13. The data were taken from a study of blood T cell repertoires in COVID-19. Across the study: COVID-19 samples, acute and convalescent, were from the United States, Italy and Spain.

In the authors' workflow: Researchers report that nucleated cell counts were estimated from reference gene primer amplification. Some clones are missing from TCRdb's copy, which holds only in-frame ones; the method was immunoSEQ multiplex PCR. V, J and clone size reflect that table, while D and trimming were determined from the DNA. This sample has about 220,000 clones, with roughly 80% found just once. The specimen sequenced was PBMCs or T cells enriched from blood (not recorded which). This receptor was taken from a woman between 35 and 50 years old with acute COVID-19. The gene calls are TRBV27 and TRBJ1-2; 7 positions match TRBD1. The CDR3 sequence: CASSLTPGLRGPYGYTF. The CDR3 bases are TGTGCCAGCAGTTTAACCCCCGGGTTGAGGGGGCCCTATGGCTACACCTTC.